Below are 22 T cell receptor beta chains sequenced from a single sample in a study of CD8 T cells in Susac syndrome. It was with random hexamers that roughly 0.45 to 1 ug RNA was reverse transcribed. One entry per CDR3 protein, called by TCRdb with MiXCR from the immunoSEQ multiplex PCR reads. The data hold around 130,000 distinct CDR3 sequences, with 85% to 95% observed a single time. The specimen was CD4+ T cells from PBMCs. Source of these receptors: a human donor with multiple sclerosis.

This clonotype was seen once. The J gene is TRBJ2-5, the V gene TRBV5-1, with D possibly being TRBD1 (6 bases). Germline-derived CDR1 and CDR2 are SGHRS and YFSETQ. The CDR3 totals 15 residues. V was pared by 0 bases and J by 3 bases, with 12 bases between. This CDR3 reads CASSLEGYREETQYF. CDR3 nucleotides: TGCGCCAGCAGCTTGGAAGGGTACAGGGAAGAGACCCAGTACTTC.

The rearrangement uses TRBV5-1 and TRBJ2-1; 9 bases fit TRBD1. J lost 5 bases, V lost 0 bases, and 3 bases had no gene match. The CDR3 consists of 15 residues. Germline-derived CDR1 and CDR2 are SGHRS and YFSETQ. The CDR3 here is CASSLAGQGNNEQFF. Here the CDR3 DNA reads TGCGCCAGCAGCTTGGCGGGACAGGGAAACAATGAGCAGTTCTTC.

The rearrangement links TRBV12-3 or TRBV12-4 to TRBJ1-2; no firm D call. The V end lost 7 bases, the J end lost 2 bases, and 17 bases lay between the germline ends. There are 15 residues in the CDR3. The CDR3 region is CASNDPGSINYGYTF. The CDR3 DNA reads TGTGCCAGCAACGACCCCGGGAGTATAAACTATGGCTACACCTTC.

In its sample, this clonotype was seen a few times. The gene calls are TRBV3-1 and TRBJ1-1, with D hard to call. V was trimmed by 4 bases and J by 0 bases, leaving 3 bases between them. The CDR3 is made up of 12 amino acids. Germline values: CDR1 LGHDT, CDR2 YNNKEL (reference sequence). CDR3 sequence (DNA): TGTGCCAGCAGCCGCGTGAACACTGAAGCTTTCTTT. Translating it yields CASSRVNTEAFF.

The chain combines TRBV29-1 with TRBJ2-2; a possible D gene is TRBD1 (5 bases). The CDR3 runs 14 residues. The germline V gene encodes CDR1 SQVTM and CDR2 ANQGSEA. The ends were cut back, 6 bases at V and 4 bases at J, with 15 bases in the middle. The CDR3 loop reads CSVGWGLATGELFF. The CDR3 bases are TGCAGCGTCGGGTGGGGCCTGGCCACCGGGGAGCTGTTTTTT.

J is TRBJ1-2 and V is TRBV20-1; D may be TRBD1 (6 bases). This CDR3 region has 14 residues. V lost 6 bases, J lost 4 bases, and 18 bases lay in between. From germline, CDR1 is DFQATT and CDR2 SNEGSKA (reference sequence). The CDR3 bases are TGCAGTGCACGGGGGCAGGGCTTTATCTATGGCTACACCTTC. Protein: CSARGQGFIYGYTF.

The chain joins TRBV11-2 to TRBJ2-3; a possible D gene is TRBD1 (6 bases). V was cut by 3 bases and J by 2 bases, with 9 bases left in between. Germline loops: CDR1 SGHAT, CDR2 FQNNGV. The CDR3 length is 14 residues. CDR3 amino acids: CASSFRDNTDTQYF. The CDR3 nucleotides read TGTGCCAGCAGCTTTCGGGACAACACAGATACGCAGTATTTT.

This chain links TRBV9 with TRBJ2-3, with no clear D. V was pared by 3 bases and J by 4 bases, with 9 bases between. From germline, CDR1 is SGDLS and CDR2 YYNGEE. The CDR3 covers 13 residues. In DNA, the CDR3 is TGTGCCAGCAGCGGGGATAGCTCAGATACGCAGTATTTT. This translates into CASSGDSSDTQYF.

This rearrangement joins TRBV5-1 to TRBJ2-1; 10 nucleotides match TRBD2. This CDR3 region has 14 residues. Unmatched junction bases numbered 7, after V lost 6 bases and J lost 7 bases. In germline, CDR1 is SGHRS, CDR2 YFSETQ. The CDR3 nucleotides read TGCGCCAGCAAGGAGGGACTAGCGTGGAATGAGCAGTTCTTC. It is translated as CASKEGLAWNEQFF.

CDR3: CSARVNFLDEQFF. DNA for the CDR3: TGCAGTGCTAGAGTCAACTTCTTGGATGAGCAGTTCTTC. The rearrangement uses TRBV20-1 and TRBJ2-1, with D uncertain. Germline CDR1 is DFQATT and CDR2 is SNEGSKA (reference sequence). This CDR3 has 13 amino acids. The V end was cut by 1 base, the J end by 8 bases, with 12 bases between.

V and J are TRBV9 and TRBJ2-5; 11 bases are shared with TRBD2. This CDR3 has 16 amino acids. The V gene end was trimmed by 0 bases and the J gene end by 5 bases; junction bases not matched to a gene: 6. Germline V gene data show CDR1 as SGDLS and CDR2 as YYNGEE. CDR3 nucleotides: TGTGCCAGCAGCGTAGCCTTGACTAGCGGGGAGGAGACCCAGTACTTC. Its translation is CASSVALTSGEETQYF. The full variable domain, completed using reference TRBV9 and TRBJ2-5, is DSGVTQTPKHLITATGQRVTLRCSPRSGDLSVYWYQQSLDQGLQFLIQYYNGEERAKGNILERFSAQQFPDLHSELNLSSLELGDSALYFCASSVALTSGEETQYFGPGTRLLVL.

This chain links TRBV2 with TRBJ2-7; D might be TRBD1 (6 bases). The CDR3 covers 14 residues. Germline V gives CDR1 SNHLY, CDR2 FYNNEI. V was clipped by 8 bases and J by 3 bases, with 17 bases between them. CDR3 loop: CASLRQAPRYEQYF. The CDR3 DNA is TGTGCCAGCCTTAGACAGGCACCTCGCTACGAGCAGTACTTC.

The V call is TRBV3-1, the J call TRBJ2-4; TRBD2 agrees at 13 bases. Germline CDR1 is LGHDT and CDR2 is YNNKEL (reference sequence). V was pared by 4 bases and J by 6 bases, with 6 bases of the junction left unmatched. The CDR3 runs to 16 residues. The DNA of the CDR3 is TGTGCCAGCAGCCCCTCACTAGCGGGAGGGGTAAACATTCAGTACTTC. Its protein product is CASSPSLAGGVNIQYF.

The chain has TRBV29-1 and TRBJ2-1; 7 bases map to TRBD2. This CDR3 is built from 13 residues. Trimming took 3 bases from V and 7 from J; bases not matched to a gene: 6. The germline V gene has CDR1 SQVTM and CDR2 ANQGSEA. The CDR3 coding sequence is TGCAGCGTTGACCGCGGGAGAGGGAATGAGCAGTTCTTC. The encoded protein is CSVDRGRGNEQFF.

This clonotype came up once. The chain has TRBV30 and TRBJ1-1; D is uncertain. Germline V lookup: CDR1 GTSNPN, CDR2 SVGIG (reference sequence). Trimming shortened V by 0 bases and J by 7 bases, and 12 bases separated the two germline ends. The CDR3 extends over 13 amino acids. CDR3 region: CAWSVSALGEAFF. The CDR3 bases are TGTGCCTGGAGTGTATCGGCCCTGGGTGAAGCTTTCTTT.

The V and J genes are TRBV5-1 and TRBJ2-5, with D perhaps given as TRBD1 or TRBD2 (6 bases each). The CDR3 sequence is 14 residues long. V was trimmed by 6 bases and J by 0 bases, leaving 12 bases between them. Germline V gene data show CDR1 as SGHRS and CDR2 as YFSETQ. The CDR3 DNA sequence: TGCGCCAGCATGGGGGGCCCGGACCAAGAGACCCAGTACTTC. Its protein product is CASMGGPDQETQYF.

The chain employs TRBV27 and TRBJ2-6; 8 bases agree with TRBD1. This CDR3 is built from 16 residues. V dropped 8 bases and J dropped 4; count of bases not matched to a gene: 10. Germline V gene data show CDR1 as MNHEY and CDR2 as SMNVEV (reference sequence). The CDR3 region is CASAPGGVEGANVLTF. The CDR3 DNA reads TGTGCCAGCGCCCCAGGGGGCGTAGAAGGGGCCAACGTCCTGACTTTC.

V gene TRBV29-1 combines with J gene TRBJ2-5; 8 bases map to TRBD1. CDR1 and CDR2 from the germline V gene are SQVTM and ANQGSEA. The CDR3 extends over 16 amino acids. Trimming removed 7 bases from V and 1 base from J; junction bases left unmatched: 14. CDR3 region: CSAGLGTGSSQETQYF. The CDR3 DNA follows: TGCAGCGCCGGATTGGGGACAGGCTCTAGCCAAGAGACCCAGTACTTC.

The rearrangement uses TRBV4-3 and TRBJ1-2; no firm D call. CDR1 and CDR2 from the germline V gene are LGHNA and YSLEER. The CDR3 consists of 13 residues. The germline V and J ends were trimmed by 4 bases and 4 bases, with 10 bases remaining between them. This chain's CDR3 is CASSLDGFYGYTF. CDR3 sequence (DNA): TGCGCCAGCAGCCTCGACGGGTTCTATGGCTACACCTTC.

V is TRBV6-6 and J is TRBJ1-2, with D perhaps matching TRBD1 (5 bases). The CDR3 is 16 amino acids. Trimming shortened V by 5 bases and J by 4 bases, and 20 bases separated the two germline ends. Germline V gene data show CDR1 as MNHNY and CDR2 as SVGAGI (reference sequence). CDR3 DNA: TGTGCCAGCAGTACGCCGACAGATCAGTCCCTCTATGGCTACACCTTC. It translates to CASSTPTDQSLYGYTF.

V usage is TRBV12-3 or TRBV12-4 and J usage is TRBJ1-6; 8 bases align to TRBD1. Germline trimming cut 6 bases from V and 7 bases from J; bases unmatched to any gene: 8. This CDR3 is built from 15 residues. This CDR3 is CASRPGTGENSPLHF. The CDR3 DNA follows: TGTGCCAGCAGACCCGGGACAGGCGAGAATTCACCCCTCCACTTT.

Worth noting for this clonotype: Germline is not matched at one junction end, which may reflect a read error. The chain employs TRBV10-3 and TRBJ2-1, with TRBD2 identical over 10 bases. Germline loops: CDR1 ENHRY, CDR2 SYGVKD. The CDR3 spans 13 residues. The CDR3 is CAISDFGTSEYRF. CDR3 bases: TGTGCCATCAGTGACTTCGGGACTAGCGAATACCGCTTC.